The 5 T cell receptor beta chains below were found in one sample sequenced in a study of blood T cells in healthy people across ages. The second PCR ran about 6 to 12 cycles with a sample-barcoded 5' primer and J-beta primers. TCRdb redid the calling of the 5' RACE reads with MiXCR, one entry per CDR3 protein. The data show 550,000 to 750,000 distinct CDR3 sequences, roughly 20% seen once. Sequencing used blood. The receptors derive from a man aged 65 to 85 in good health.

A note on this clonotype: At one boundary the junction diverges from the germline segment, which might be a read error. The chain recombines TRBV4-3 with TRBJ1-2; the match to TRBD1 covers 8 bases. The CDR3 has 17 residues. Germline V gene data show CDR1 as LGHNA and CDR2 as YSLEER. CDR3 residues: CASSQEPLSDRAYGDTF. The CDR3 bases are TGCGCCAGCAGCCAAGAACCGCTCTCGGACAGGGCCTATGGCGACACCTTC.

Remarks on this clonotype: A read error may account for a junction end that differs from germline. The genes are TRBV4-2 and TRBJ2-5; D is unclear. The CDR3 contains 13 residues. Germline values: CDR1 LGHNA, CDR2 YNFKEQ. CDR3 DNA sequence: TGTGCCAGCAGTCAAGAGGAGTTTGAGACCCAGTACTTC. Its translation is CASSQEEFETQYF.

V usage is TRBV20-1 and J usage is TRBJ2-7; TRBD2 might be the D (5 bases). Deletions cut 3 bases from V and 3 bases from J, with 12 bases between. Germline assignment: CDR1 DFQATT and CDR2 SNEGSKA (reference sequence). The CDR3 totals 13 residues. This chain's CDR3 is CSASGKVLYEQYF. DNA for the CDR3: TGCAGTGCTAGCGGGAAAGTTCTCTACGAGCAGTACTTC.

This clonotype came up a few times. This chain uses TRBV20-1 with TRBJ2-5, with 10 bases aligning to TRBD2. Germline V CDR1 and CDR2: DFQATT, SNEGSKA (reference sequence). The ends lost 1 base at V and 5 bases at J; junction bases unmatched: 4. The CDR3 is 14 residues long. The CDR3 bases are TGCAGTGCTAGAGCCGATAGCGGGAGGGAGACCCAGTACTTC. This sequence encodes CSARADSGRETQYF.

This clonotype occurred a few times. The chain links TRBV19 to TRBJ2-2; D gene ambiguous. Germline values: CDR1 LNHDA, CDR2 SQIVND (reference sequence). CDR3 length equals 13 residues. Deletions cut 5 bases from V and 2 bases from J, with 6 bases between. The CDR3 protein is CASSATNTGELFF. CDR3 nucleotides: TGTGCCAGTAGTGCCACTAACACCGGGGAGCTGTTTTTT.